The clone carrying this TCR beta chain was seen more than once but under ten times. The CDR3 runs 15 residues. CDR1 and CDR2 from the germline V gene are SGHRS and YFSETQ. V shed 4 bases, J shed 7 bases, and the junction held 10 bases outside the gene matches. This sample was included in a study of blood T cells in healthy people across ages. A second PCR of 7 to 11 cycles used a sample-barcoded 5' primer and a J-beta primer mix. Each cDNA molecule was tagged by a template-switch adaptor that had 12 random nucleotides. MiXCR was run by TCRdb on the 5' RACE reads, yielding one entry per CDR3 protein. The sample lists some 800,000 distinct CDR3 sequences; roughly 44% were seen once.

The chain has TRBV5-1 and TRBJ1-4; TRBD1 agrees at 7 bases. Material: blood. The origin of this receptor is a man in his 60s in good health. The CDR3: CASSTRQGLSEKLFF. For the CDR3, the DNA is TGCGCCAGCAGCACGAGACAGGGTTTGAGTGAAAAACTGTTTTTT.